The 29 T cell receptor beta chains reported below all come from one sample, sequenced in a study of control samples from healthy donors and cancer patients. Assay: immunoSEQ multiplex PCR; the TCRdb copy retains only in-frame clones and omits some. Of about 44,000 clones detected, more than 70% appear once; the ten largest clones hold around 9.6%. Sequenced sample: PBMCs. The receptors shown here come from a woman aged 55-69 years with lung cancer.

CDR3 protein: CASSQEVGMNTEAFF. The CDR3, as DNA: TGTGCCAGCAGCCAAGAAGTGGGCATGAACACTGAAGCTTTCTTT. The J gene is TRBJ1-1, the V gene TRBV4-2, with D hard to call. Trimming took 0 bases from V and 0 from J, leaving 8 bases between them. The CDR3 totals 15 residues. Germline values: CDR1 LGHNA, CDR2 YNFKEQ.

This chain uses TRBV11-1 with TRBJ2-7; 7 bases agree with TRBD1. CDR3 length: 16 residues. Germline V CDR1 and CDR2: SGHAT, FQDESV (reference sequence). V lost 4 bases to trimming and J lost 3 bases; unmatched junction nucleotides: 12. The CDR3 nucleotides read TGTGCCAGCAGCTACACCTACGGACAGGCGGTCTACGAGCAGTACTTC. This sequence encodes CASSYTYGQAVYEQYF.

This clone came up once. The chain has TRBV2 and TRBJ2-1; 11 nucleotides agree with TRBD2. Germline CDR1 SNHLY, CDR2 FYNNEI. Unmatched junction bases numbered 10, after V lost 8 bases and J lost 10 bases. This CDR3 has 14 amino acids. The CDR3 DNA is TGTGCCAGCTTTGAACTAGCGGGAGAACGGGAGCAGTTCTTC. Protein: CASFELAGEREQFF.

V gene TRBV7-2 combines with J gene TRBJ1-1; D remains ambiguous. This CDR3 is 14 amino acids long. V was shortened by 1 base and J by 1 base, with 7 bases between the two germline ends. Germline CDR1 reads SGHTA; CDR2 reads FQGNSA. The CDR3 DNA reads TGTGCCAGCAGCTTAGGTTTCGGGAACACTGAAGCTTTCTTT. It codes for CASSLGFGNTEAFF.

This clone has just a few counts. The V call is TRBV28, the J call TRBJ2-7, with 7 bases aligning to TRBD1. CDR3 size: 14 residues. Germline trimming cut 4 bases from V and 7 bases from J; bases unmatched to any gene: 10. Germline CDR1 and CDR2: MDHEN and SYDVKM. In nucleotides, the CDR3 is TGTGCCAGCAGTTCCCCACAGGGGTTCGAGGAGCAGTACTTC. This gives the protein CASSSPQGFEEQYF.

The sample holds one count of this clone. This chain links TRBV27 with TRBJ1-4; the D gene is possibly TRBD1 (5 bases). Germline values: CDR1 MNHEY, CDR2 SMNVEV (reference sequence). The CDR3 sequence is 14 residues long. The V gene lost 3 bases and the J gene lost 5 bases, with 10 bases spanning the gap. The CDR3 here is CASSFTQENEKLFF. The CDR3 DNA reads TGTGCCAGCAGTTTTACACAGGAAAATGAAAAACTGTTTTTT.

The chain carries TRBV7-9 and TRBJ1-1; D unclear. The CDR3 runs to 12 residues. The germline V and J ends were trimmed by 8 bases and 2 bases, with 9 bases remaining between them. The germline V gene has CDR1 SEHNR and CDR2 FQNEAQ (reference sequence). CDR3 nucleotide sequence: TGTGCCAGCGGTTCCGGCAACACTGAAGCTTTCTTT. It encodes CASGSGNTEAFF.

This rearrangement joins TRBV2 to TRBJ1-1; D remains unclear. Germline V gene data show CDR1 as SNHLY and CDR2 as FYNNEI. Trimming took off 5 bases at V and 1 base at J, with 17 bases between the two ends. The CDR3 has 16 residues. CDR3 DNA sequence: TGTGCCAGCAGTCACCCGGACGGCTTCCAGAACACTGAAGCTTTCTTT. It is translated as CASSHPDGFQNTEAFF.

The J gene is TRBJ1-2, the V gene TRBV5-1; D is uncertain. With 4 bases removed from V and 5 bases from J, the gap between germline ends came to 18 bases. Germline V gives CDR1 SGHRS, CDR2 YFSETQ. CDR3 length: 15 amino acids. CDR3 bases: TGCGCCAGCAGCCCACGAGGAGGGCCGGGTTATGGCTACACCTTC. Its translation: CASSPRGGPGYGYTF.

In this sample, this clone turned up once. This chain uses TRBV3-1 (or the pseudogene TRBV3-2) with TRBJ2-3; TRBD1 or TRBD2 may be the D gene (6 bases each). V lost 4 bases to trimming and J lost 0 bases, with 14 bases between them. This CDR3 is 16 amino acids long. Germline V lookup: CDR1 LGHDT, CDR2 YNNKEL (reference sequence). CDR3 sequence (DNA): TGTGCCAGCAGCCCCCCCACAGGGACTAGCACAGATACGCAGTATTTT. Protein product: CASSPPTGTSTDTQYF.

This rearrangement joins TRBV7-2 to TRBJ2-1; 7 bases are shared with TRBD2. J gave up 8 bases and V 2 bases, and 6 bases lay outside the gene matches. The CDR3 extends over 14 amino acids. Germline CDR1 SGHTA, CDR2 FQGNSA. CDR3 in DNA: TGTGCCAGCAGCTTATCACGGGGAGGGGATGAGCAGTTCTTC. As protein: CASSLSRGGDEQFF.

This chain connects TRBV9 to TRBJ1-1; 7 bases fit TRBD1. V was clipped by 4 bases and J by 1 base; unmatched bases: 10. Germline-derived CDR1 and CDR2 are SGDLS and YYNGEE. The CDR3 extends over 16 amino acids. The CDR3 sequence: CASSLGTAGRNTEAFF. In DNA form, the CDR3 reads TGTGCCAGCAGCCTAGGGACAGCGGGAAGGAACACTGAAGCTTTCTTT.

This chain connects TRBV29-1 to TRBJ2-5; D is unclear. The CDR3 runs 12 residues. Trimming shortened V by 1 base and J by 1 base, and 4 bases separated the two germline ends. CDR1 is SQVTM, CDR2 ANQGSEA, per germline. The CDR3 coding sequence is TGCAGCGTTGAAGTCCTCCAAGAGACCCAGTACTTC. It specifies CSVEVLQETQYF.

The chain is built from TRBV12-5 and TRBJ1-1; 10 bases agree with TRBD1. Germline CDR1 is LGHNT and CDR2 is FRNRAP. V was clipped by 6 bases and J by 6 bases; unmatched bases: 19. The CDR3 spans 18 residues. The CDR3 region is CASGLGQGELGGLAEAFF. CDR3 in DNA: TGTGCTAGTGGCCTCGGACAGGGGGAATTAGGAGGCCTAGCTGAAGCTTTCTTT.

V and J are TRBV6-5 and TRBJ1-6, with D unresolved. CDR3 length equals 14 residues. Between the trimmed V and J ends, which lost 8 bases and 9 bases, there was a span of 17 bases. Germline V CDR1 and CDR2: MNHEY, SVGAGI. CDR3 loop: CASRRSGWGSPLHF. DNA of the CDR3: TGTGCCAGCCGCAGGTCGGGGTGGGGTTCACCCCTCCACTTT.

The chain joins TRBV7-2 to TRBJ2-7; 7 positions match TRBD1. With 3 bases clipped from V and 3 bases from J, the junction kept 5 bases outside the gene matches. CDR1 is SGHTA and CDR2 is FQGNSA in the germline V gene. The CDR3 runs 14 residues. The DNA of the CDR3 is TGTGCCAGCAGCTTCTCTGCAGGGGGCTACGAGCAGTACTTC. Protein: CASSFSAGGYEQYF.

This CDR3 is CSGFSYSAEAFF. As DNA, the CDR3 is TGCAGCGGCTTTTCTTACAGCGCTGAAGCTTTCTTT. The chain is built from TRBV29-1 and TRBJ1-1, with unresolved D. The CDR3 runs to 12 residues. Germline lookup yields CDR1 SQVTM and CDR2 ANQGSEA. V was shortened by 7 bases and J by 6 bases, with 15 bases between the two germline ends.

This clone has just one count. The J gene is TRBJ2-7, the V gene TRBV3-1 (or the pseudogene TRBV3-2); TRBD2 matches 9 bases. The CDR3 consists of 15 residues. The V and J ends lost 2 bases and 7 bases, in that order; junction bases with no gene match: 9. In germline, CDR1 is LGHDT, CDR2 YNNKEL (reference sequence). CDR3: CASSQHVISGGEQYF. The CDR3 bases are TGTGCCAGCAGCCAACACGTGATTAGCGGGGGAGAGCAGTACTTC.

The CDR3 DNA follows: TGTGCCAGCTCACCGGGACAGAATGCCTACGAGCAGTACTTC. Its translation: CASSPGQNAYEQYF. V is TRBV18 and J is TRBJ2-7; 7 nucleotides line up with TRBD1. Germline V gives CDR1 KGHSH, CDR2 LQKENI. This CDR3 region has 14 residues. Trimming took 3 bases from V and 2 from J; bases not matched to a gene: 4.

V is TRBV20-1 and J is TRBJ1-2; D uncertain. The CDR3 contains 14 residues. V lost 3 bases, J lost 8 bases, and 19 bases lay in between. CDR1 and CDR2 from the germline V gene are DFQATT and SNEGSKA (reference sequence). The CDR3 loop reads CSASSLGPLGGYTF. CDR3 coding DNA: TGCAGTGCTAGTTCTCTCGGGCCCCTCGGAGGCTACACCTTC.

V gene TRBV7-3 combines with J gene TRBJ2-2; D is unresolved. The V gene lost 1 base and the J gene lost 2 bases, with 5 bases spanning the gap. Germline lookup yields CDR1 SGHTA and CDR2 FQGTGA. The CDR3 sequence is 14 residues long. This chain's CDR3 is CASSLNYNTGELFF. CDR3 DNA: TGTGCCAGCAGCTTAAATTACAACACCGGGGAGCTGTTTTTT.

The genes are TRBV4-2 and TRBJ2-7; D unresolved. Trimming left V 1 base short and J 0 bases short, with 16 bases between. Germline CDR1 and CDR2: LGHNA and YNFKEQ. The CDR3 sequence is 17 residues long. CDR3: CASSQVTLQSSSYEQYF. The CDR3 region has the DNA TGTGCCAGCAGCCAAGTAACTCTCCAGTCGAGCTCCTACGAGCAGTACTTC.

The rearrangement uses TRBV12-3 or TRBV12-4 and TRBJ2-7; D is undetermined. This CDR3 contains 12 residues. Trimming stripped 5 bases from V and 5 bases from J, with 10 bases between. For the CDR3, the DNA is TGTGCCAGCAGTCGGCCCGCGGACGAGCAGTACTTC. This sequence encodes CASSRPADEQYF.

V usage is TRBV5-1 and J usage is TRBJ2-1; 11 nucleotides match TRBD2. Unmatched junction bases numbered 5, after V lost 4 bases and J lost 11 bases. The CDR3 consists of 13 residues. The germline V gene has CDR1 SGHRS and CDR2 YFSETQ. CDR3 in amino acids: CASSPQTSGKQFF. The CDR3 nucleotides read TGCGCCAGCAGCCCCCAGACTAGCGGGAAGCAGTTCTTC.

The chain combines TRBV6-5 with TRBJ2-7; TRBD2 agrees at 9 bases. The length of the CDR3 is 14 residues. The germline CDR1 and CDR2 sequences are MNHEY and SVGAGI. The V segment lost 7 bases and the J segment 2 bases; nucleotides outside the gene matches: 6. Written as DNA, the CDR3 is TGTGCCAGCAAAACTAGCGGGTCCACCTACGAGCAGTACTTC. Amino acid sequence: CASKTSGSTYEQYF.

The chain has TRBV20-1 and TRBJ1-1, with D perhaps TRBD1 (5 bases). V was cut by 3 bases and J by 1 base, with 15 bases left in between. CDR3 length equals 15 residues. Germline V gene data show CDR1 as DFQATT and CDR2 as SNEGSKA (reference sequence). The CDR3 DNA follows: TGCAGTGCTAGTTATCCGGGACGAAGGAACACTGAAGCTTTCTTT. It is translated as CSASYPGRRNTEAFF.

The count of this clone is one. J is TRBJ2-5 and V is TRBV11-2, with 8 bases fitting TRBD2. The CDR3 runs to 15 residues. V lost 4 bases to trimming and J lost 1 base; unmatched junction nucleotides: 5. CDR1 is SGHAT and CDR2 is FQNNGV in the germline V gene. The CDR3 nucleotides read TGTGCCAGCAGCTCTGAGCGGGAGTTCCAAGAGACCCAGTACTTC. Encoded protein: CASSSEREFQETQYF.

This clone was counted once. V usage is TRBV3-1 (or the pseudogene TRBV3-2) and J usage is TRBJ1-6; a weak D match, TRBD1 (5 bases). The CDR3 extends over 16 amino acids. Germline loops: CDR1 LGHDT, CDR2 YNNKEL (reference sequence). V was shortened by 6 bases and J by 6 bases, with 18 bases between the two germline ends. The CDR3 sequence is CASRTSGTDVNSPLHF. The CDR3 region has the DNA TGTGCCAGCAGGACCTCCGGGACGGATGTTAATTCACCCCTCCACTTT.

The rearrangement links TRBV6-5 to TRBJ2-1; D may be TRBD1 or TRBD2 (5 bases each). V lost 9 bases, J lost 5 bases, and 20 bases lay in between. Germline CDR1 reads MNHEY; CDR2 reads SVGAGI. The CDR3 is 15 residues long. CDR3 sequence: CASRGWVRGDNEQFF. The CDR3 region has the DNA TGTGCCAGTCGCGGATGGGTGAGGGGTGACAATGAGCAGTTCTTC.